The clone carrying this TCR beta chain was recorded a few times. Its matching antigen is unknown. TCRdb called the RT-PCR reads again in MiXCR, with one record for every CDR3 protein. The data contain about 190,000 distinct CDR3 sequences, about 15% of them singletons. This CDR3 spans 15 amino acids. Looked up from germline, CDR1 is SGHTA and CDR2 is FQGNSA. Trimming left V 1 base short and J 4 bases short, with 13 bases between. This entry comes from a study of response to subunit inactivated influenza vaccine. Study-wide results and limits: The authors suggested that every seasonal influenza vaccination recruits few new T cells.

The source is a man between 45 and 60 years old who received an inactivated influenza vaccine. The rearrangement links TRBV7-2 to TRBJ1-2; D gene uncertain. The starting material was CD8+ T cells sorted from PBMCs, obtained about 5 days after vaccination. The CDR3 coding sequence is TGTGCCAGCAGCTTAGACCAGGCAGCCTCCTATGGCTACACCTTC. It encodes CASSLDQAASYGYTF.